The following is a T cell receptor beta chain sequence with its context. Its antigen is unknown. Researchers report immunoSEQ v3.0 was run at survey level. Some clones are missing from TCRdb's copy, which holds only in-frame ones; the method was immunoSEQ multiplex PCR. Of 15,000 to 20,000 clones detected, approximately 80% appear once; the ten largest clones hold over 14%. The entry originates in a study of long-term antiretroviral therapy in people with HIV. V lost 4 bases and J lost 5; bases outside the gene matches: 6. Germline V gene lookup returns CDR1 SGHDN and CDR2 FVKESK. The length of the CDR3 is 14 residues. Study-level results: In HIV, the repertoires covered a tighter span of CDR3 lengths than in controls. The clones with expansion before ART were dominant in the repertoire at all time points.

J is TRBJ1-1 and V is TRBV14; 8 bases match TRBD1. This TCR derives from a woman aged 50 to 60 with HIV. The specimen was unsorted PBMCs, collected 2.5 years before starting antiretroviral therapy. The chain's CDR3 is CASSPTGVGTEAFF. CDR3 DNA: TGTGCCAGCAGCCCGACAGGGGTGGGGACTGAAGCTTTCTTT.